These 23 T cell receptor beta chains were all obtained from the same sample, sequenced in a study of T cell repertoires in cytomegalovirus infection. From the reads, TCRdb called clonotypes with MiXCR, one entry per CDR3 protein. This sample yields under 600,000 distinct CDR3 sequences, of which about 17% are seen a single time; more than 20% belongs to the top ten. Sequencing was performed on CD8+ T cells from PBMCs. These receptors all come from a human donor in good health (CMV status not recorded). Some clones in this sample may be carry-over from other donors' samples.

This clonotype is a singleton in its sample. As the CDR3 is not closed by the conserved phenylalanine or tryptophan, this likely results from a read error. Because the CDR3's place on the DNA is in doubt, the DNA is left out and the CDR3 is given as listed by TCRdb. This rearrangement joins TRBV29-1 to TRBJ2-1; the DNA was not used to check the table's D call, TRBD1. From its first to its last residue, the CDR3 has 14 amino acids. CDR1 is SQVTM, CDR2 ANQGSEA, per germline. This CDR3 reads CSVAGTGWRDEQLL.

This clonotype has at least ten counts. The genes are TRBV6-2 or TRBV6-3 and TRBJ1-1, with a tentative D call TRBD1 (5 bases). CDR3 length: 15 amino acids. Germline CDR1 and CDR2: MNHEY and SVGEGT. V was cut by 5 bases and J by 0 bases, with 13 bases left in between. CDR3 residues: CASSKGTDLNTEAFF. The CDR3 nucleotides read TGTGCCAGCAGTAAAGGGACGGATTTGAACACTGAAGCTTTCTTT.

The gene calls are TRBV29-1 and TRBJ2-7, with D tentatively TRBD1 (6 bases). The V gene's germline CDR1 is SQVTM and CDR2 ANQGSEA. The V end was cut by 3 bases, the J end by 11 bases, with 14 bases between. The CDR3 runs to 11 residues. This chain's CDR3 is CSVEGQGLKYF. The CDR3 nucleotides read TGCAGCGTTGAGGGGCAGGGGCTTAAGTACTTC.

This chain connects TRBV19 to TRBJ1-1; 10 bases align to TRBD1. J was trimmed by 6 bases and V by 4 bases; bases with no gene match: 2. Germline V gene data show CDR1 as LNHDA and CDR2 as SQIVND (reference sequence). This CDR3 contains 13 residues. CDR3 sequence (DNA): TGTGCCAGTAGTAGGACAGGGGGACCTGAAGCTTTCTTT. It encodes CASSRTGGPEAFF. Supplemented by reference TRBV19 and TRBJ1-1, the full variable domain reads DGGITQSPKYLFRKEGQNVTLSCEQNLNHDAMYWYRQDPGQGLRLIYYSQIVNDFQKGDIAEGYSVSREKKESFPLTVTSAQKNPTAFYLCASSRTGGPEAFFGQGTRLTVV.

This clonotype was observed a handful of times. The rearrangement links TRBV27 to TRBJ2-3; no clear D. The germline V and J ends were trimmed by 0 bases and 10 bases, with 11 bases remaining between them. In germline, CDR1 is MNHEY, CDR2 SMNVEV (reference sequence). The CDR3 extends over 13 amino acids. DNA of the CDR3: TGTGCCAGCAGTTTATCGTCTCCTTCGGCGCAGTATTTT. Translating it yields CASSLSSPSAQYF.

The V and J genes are TRBV27 and TRBJ1-5; D perhaps matches TRBD1 (6 bases). Trimming removed 2 bases at V and 5 bases at J, with 13 bases between. The CDR3 has 15 amino acids. The germline gives CDR1 MNHEY, CDR2 SMNVEV (reference sequence). The CDR3 DNA follows: TGTGCCAGCAGTTTAGACAGGTCCCATTATCAGCCCCAGCATTTT. Translating it yields CASSLDRSHYQPQHF.

The V and J genes are TRBV20-1 and TRBJ2-1, with TRBD2 identical over 7 bases. J gave up 0 bases and V 0 bases, and 5 bases lay outside the gene matches. This CDR3 is built from 16 residues. In germline, CDR1 is DFQATT, CDR2 SNEGSKA (reference sequence). CDR3 amino acids: CSARDREESSYNEQFF. The CDR3 DNA follows: TGCAGTGCTAGAGATCGGGAGGAAAGCTCCTACAATGAGCAGTTCTTC.

The genes are TRBV6-5 and TRBJ2-3; D not certain. Trimming stripped 2 bases from V and 6 bases from J, with 6 bases between. Per the germline V gene, CDR1 is MNHEY and CDR2 is SVGAGI. This CDR3 region has 12 residues. The CDR3 coding sequence is TGTGCCAGCAGTTACCTGGGGGATACGCAGTATTTT. Protein product: CASSYLGDTQYF.

A word on this clonotype: A much more abundant neighbour one base away suggests this may be a read error. The chain has TRBV7-9 and TRBJ2-7; TRBD1 matches at 11 bases. Germline V gives CDR1 SEHNR, CDR2 FQNEAQ (reference sequence). CDR3 size: 15 residues. The CDR3: CASTRLGTGGFEQYF. CDR3 sequence (DNA): TGTGCTAGCACCCGACTGGGGACAGGGGGTTTCGAGCAGTACTTC.

This clonotype was found many times. The chain uses TRBV10-3 and TRBJ2-2, with 7 bases identical to TRBD1. The CDR3 has 15 residues. Germline V CDR1 and CDR2: ENHRY, SYGVKD. Germline trimming cut 4 bases from V and 1 base from J; bases unmatched to any gene: 3. In DNA form, the CDR3 reads TGTGCCATCAGTGTGGACAGGATGAACACCGGGGAGCTGTTTTTT. Its protein product is CAISVDRMNTGELFF.

This chain uses TRBV27 with TRBJ2-7; no firm D call. Trimming left V 3 bases short and J 6 bases short, with 15 bases between. CDR3 length: 14 amino acids. Germline values: CDR1 MNHEY, CDR2 SMNVEV (reference sequence). CDR3 residues: CASSFGKGWSEQYF. CDR3 bases: TGTGCCAGCAGTTTTGGGAAGGGCTGGAGCGAGCAGTACTTC.

V and J are TRBV30 and TRBJ2-7, with 7 bases aligning to TRBD1. Per germline, CDR1 GTSNPN and CDR2 SVGIG (reference sequence). J lost 3 bases, V lost 0 bases, and 2 bases had no gene match. CDR3 size: 13 residues. CDR3 in amino acids: CAWSVDRDYEQYF. The DNA of the CDR3 is TGTGCCTGGAGTGTTGACAGGGACTACGAGCAGTACTTC.

This clonotype came up many times. The genes are TRBV7-9 and TRBJ2-1, with D possibly matching TRBD2 (6 bases). The CDR3 runs 16 residues. The germline CDR1 and CDR2 sequences are SEHNR and FQNEAQ (reference sequence). V lost 6 bases and J lost 0, with 15 bases in between. The CDR3 reads CASRPIADISYNEQFF. The CDR3 DNA sequence: TGTGCCAGCAGGCCTATAGCGGATATCTCCTACAATGAGCAGTTCTTC.

The sample holds many counts of this clonotype. The chain links TRBV6-2 or TRBV6-3 to TRBJ2-1, with 9 nucleotides matching TRBD2. V was clipped by 7 bases and J by 1 base; unmatched bases: 5. The CDR3 length is 15 residues. Germline V gene lookup returns CDR1 MNHEY and CDR2 SVGEGT. The CDR3 bases are TGTGCCAGCATATCGCGGGGGGGATCCTACAATGAGCAGTTCTTC. Its protein is CASISRGGSYNEQFF.

This clonotype turned up a few times. The chain is built from TRBV5-1 and TRBJ1-2; 7 bases fit TRBD1. The junction had 1 base not matched to a gene; V was cut back by 0 bases and J by 2 bases. The length of the CDR3 is 14 residues. Germline assignment: CDR1 SGHRS and CDR2 YFSETQ. The CDR3 DNA follows: TGCGCCAGCAGCTTGGAAGGGGGCAACTATGGCTACACCTTC. Translated, it gives CASSLEGGNYGYTF.

This clonotype turned up a few times. The rearrangement uses TRBV4-1 and TRBJ2-7; tentative D call: TRBD1 (6 bases). Trimming stripped 4 bases from V and 6 bases from J, with 10 bases between. The CDR3 contains 12 residues. CDR1 is MGHRA and CDR2 is YSYEKL in the germline V gene. The CDR3 nucleotides are TGCGCCAGCAGCCGGGTGGGGGCCGAGCAGTACTTC. Translation gives CASSRVGAEQYF.

This chain connects TRBV7-9 to TRBJ1-1; no reliable D call. The CDR3 is 12 amino acids. Between the trimmed V and J ends, which lost 4 bases and 8 bases, there was a span of 11 bases. CDR1 is SEHNR, CDR2 FQNEAQ, per germline (reference sequence). In DNA form, the CDR3 reads TGTGCCAGCAGCTCCCCTCGGACGGAAGCTTTCTTT. This codes for CASSSPRTEAFF.

V and J are TRBV6-2 or TRBV6-3 and TRBJ1-1, with D possibly being TRBD1 (5 bases). CDR1 and CDR2 from the germline V gene are MNHEY and SVGEGT. This CDR3 is built from 15 residues. The V and J ends lost 3 bases and 0 bases respectively, with 11 bases between them. CDR3 in DNA: TGTGCCAGCAGTTATCAACGGGGCATGAACACTGAAGCTTTCTTT. Amino acids: CASSYQRGMNTEAFF.

A note on this clonotype: Germline and junction disagree at one end, which may indicate a read error. The J gene is TRBJ2-2, the V gene TRBV7-9, with 9 bases fitting TRBD1. The germline V gene encodes CDR1 SEHNR and CDR2 FQNEAQ (reference sequence). The CDR3 extends over 15 amino acids. CDR3 DNA: TGTGCCAGCAGCTCCAGGGACAGGGAGACCGGGGATCTGTTTTTT. Protein sequence: CASSSRDRETGDLFF.

This clonotype was counted only a few times. This chain joins TRBV7-9 and TRBJ2-2; no reliable D call. The CDR3 has 15 amino acids. V lost 2 bases and J 2 bases, leaving 9 bases between the germline ends. CDR1 and CDR2 (germline): SEHNR, FQNEAQ (reference sequence). The CDR3 sequence: CASSLKWLNTGELFF. CDR3 in DNA: TGTGCCAGCAGCTTAAAGTGGTTAAACACCGGGGAGCTGTTTTTT.

The gene calls are TRBV12-3 or TRBV12-4 and TRBJ1-1; 8 bases agree with TRBD1. Unmatched junction bases numbered 17, after V lost 1 base and J lost 4 bases. The CDR3 has 19 amino acids. CDR3 in amino acids: CASSLVRWQGASVSTEAFF. Written as DNA, the CDR3 is TGTGCCAGCAGTTTAGTTCGCTGGCAGGGGGCGTCGGTCAGCACTGAAGCTTTCTTT.

The chain joins TRBV27 to TRBJ2-1, with D uncertain. Per the germline V gene, CDR1 is MNHEY and CDR2 is SMNVEV (reference sequence). V shed 2 bases and J shed 3 bases, with 5 bases lying between them. The CDR3 extends over 13 amino acids. CDR3 DNA: TGTGCCAGCAGTTTAAAGTACTACAATGAGCAGTTCTTC. Residues: CASSLKYYNEQFF.

This clonotype has only a few counts. This sequence joins TRBV20-1 and TRBJ2-1; 9 bases are shared with TRBD1. V shed 3 bases, J shed 1 base, and the junction held 4 bases outside the gene matches. The CDR3 is 15 residues long. In germline, CDR1 is DFQATT, CDR2 SNEGSKA (reference sequence). CDR3 protein: CSARPGTGSYNEQFF. As DNA, the CDR3 is TGCAGTGCTAGGCCCGGGACAGGGTCCTACAATGAGCAGTTCTTC.